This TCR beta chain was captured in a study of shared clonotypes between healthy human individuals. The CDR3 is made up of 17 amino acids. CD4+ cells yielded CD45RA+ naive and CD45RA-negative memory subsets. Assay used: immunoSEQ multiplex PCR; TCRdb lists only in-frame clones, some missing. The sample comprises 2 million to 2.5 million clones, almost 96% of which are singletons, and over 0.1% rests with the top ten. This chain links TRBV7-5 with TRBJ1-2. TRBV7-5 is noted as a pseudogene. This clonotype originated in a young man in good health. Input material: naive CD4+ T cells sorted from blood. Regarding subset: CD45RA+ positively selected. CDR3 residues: CARSLTLGGPTNYGYTF. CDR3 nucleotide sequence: TGTGCCAGAAGCTTAACCCTGGGAGGTCCAACCAACTATGGCTACACCTTC.